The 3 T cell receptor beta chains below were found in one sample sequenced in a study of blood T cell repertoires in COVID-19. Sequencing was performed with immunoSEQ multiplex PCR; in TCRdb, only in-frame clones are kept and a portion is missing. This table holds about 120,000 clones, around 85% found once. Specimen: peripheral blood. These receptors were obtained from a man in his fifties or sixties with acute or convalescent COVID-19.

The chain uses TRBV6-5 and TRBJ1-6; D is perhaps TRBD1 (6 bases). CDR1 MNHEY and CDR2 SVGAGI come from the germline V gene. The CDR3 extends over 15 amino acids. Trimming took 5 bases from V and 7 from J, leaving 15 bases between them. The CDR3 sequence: CASSRGGEKNSPLHF. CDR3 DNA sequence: TGTGCCAGCAGTAGAGGGGGGGAAAAAAATTCACCCCTCCACTTT.

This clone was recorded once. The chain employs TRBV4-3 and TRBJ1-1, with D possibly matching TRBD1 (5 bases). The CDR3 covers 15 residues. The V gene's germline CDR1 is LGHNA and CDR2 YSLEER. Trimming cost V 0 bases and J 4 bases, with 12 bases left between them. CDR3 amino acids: CASSQEAGGGTEAFF. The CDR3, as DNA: TGCGCCAGCAGCCAAGAAGCGGGGGGAGGCACTGAAGCTTTCTTT.

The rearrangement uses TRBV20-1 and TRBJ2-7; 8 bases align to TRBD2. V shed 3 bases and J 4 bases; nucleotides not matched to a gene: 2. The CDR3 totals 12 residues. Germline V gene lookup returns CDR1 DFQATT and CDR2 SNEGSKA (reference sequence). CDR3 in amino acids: CSASASGYEQYF. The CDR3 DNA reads TGCAGTGCTAGTGCTAGCGGGTACGAGCAGTACTTC.